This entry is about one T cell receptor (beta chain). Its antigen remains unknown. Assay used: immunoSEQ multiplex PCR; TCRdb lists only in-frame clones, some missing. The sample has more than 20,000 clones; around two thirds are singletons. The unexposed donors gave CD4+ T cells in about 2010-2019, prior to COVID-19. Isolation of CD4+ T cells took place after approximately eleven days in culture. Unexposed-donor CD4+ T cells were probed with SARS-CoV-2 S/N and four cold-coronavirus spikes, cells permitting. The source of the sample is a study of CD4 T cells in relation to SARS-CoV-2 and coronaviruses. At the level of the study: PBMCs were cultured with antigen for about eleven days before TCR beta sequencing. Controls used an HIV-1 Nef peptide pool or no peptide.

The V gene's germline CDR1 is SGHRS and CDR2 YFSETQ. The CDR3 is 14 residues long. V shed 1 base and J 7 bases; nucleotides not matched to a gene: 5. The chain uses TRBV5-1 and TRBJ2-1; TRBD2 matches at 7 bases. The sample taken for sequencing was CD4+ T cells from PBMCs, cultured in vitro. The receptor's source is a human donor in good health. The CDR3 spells CASSLQTSSNEQFF. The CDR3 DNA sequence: TGCGCCAGCAGCTTGCAGACTAGCAGTAATGAGCAGTTCTTC. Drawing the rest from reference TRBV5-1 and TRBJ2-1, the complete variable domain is KAGVTQTPRYLIKTRGQQVTLSCSPISGHRSVSWYQQTPGQGLQFLFEYFSETQRNKGNFPGRFSGRQFSNSRSEMNVSTLELGDSALYLCASSLQTSSNEQFFGPGTRLTVL.